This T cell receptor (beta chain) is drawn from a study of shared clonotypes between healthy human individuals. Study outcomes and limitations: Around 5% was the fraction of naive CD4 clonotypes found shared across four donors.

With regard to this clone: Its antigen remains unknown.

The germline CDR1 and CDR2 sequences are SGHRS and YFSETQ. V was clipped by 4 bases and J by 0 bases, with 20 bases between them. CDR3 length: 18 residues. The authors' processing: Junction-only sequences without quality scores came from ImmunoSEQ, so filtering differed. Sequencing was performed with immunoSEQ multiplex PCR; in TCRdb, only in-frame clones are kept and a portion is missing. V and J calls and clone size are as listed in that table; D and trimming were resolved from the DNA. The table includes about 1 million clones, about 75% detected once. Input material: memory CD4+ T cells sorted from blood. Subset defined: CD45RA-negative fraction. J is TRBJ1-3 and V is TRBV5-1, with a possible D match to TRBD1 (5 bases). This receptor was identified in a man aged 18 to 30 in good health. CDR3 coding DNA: TGCGCCAGCAGCCGAGGGGTCGAGCTGACGTTCTCTGGAAACACCATATATTTT. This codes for CASSRGVELTFSGNTIYF.